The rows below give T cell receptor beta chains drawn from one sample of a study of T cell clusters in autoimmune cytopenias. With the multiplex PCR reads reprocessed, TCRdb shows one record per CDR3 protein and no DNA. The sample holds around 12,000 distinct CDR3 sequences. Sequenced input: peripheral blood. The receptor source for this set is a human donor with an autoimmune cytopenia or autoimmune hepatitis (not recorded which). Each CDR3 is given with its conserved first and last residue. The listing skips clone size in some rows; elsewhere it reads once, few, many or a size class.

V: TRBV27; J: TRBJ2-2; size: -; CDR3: CASSLFGPGELFF
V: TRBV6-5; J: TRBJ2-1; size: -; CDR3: CASTDGGEYEQFF
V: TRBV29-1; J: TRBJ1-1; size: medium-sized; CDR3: CSVPQIGDSRNTEAFF
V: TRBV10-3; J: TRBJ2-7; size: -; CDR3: CAISESTMGEQYF
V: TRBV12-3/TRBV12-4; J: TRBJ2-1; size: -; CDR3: CASSLIGLRSYNEQFF
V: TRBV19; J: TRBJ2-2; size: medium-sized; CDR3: CASTGGAGELFF
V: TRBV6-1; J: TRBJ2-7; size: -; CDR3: CASSDVYEQYF
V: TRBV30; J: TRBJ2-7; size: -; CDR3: CAWETGGSGEQYF
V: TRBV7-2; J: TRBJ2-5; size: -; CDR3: CASSPGAQETQYF
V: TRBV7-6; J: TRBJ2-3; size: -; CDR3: CASSLAPGQVTNTQYF
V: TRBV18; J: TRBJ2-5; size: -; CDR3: CASSPEGPKTQYF
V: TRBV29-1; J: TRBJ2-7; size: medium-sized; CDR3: CSVVRQEIGRQYF
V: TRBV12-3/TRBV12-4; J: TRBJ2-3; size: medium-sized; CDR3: CATKGLAGGPGTDTQYF
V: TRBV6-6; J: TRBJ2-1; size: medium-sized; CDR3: CASNRYNEQFF
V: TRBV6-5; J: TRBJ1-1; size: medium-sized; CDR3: CASSLDRVRTEAFF
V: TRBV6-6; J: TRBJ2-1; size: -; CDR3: CASSYSVAGLAGSSEQFF
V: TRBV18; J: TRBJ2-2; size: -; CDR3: CASSPLVDITGELFF
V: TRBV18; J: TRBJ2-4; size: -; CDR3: CASSPALGRAKNIQYF
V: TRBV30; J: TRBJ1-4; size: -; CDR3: CAWSGDTGEKLFF
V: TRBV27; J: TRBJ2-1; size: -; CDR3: CASSSRTSGSSYNEQFF
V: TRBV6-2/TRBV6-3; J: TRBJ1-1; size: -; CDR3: CASSYTGNTEAFF
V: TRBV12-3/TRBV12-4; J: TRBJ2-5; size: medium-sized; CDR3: CASSFGFQETQYF
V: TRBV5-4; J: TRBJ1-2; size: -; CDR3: CASSLDLGHGYTF